This T cell receptor beta chain was captured in a study of blood T cell repertoires in COVID-19. The wider study: PBMCs, B-cell-depleted T cells, or T cells were the source of the cDNA or gDNA that made up the material.

As processed by the authors: Researchers report that nucleated cell counts were estimated from reference gene primer amplification. The repertoire was sequenced with immunoSEQ multiplex PCR; TCRdb's copy has only in-frame clones and lacks some. V and J calls and clone size are those listed in that table; D and trimming were worked out from the DNA. The sample yields fewer than 350,000 clones, roughly 85% seen once. This CDR3 spans 15 amino acids. The germline V gene encodes CDR1 MNHEY and CDR2 SMNVEV (reference sequence). With 2 bases removed from V and 6 bases from J, the gap between germline ends came to 16 bases. In terms of age and location, participants ranged from roughly 18 to 90 years and lived in about two dozen US areas. Cohorts were based on clinical histories the participants reported.

This clonotype originated in a man aged 25 to 40 who had recovered from COVID-19. Sequencing used PBMCs or T cells enriched from blood (not recorded which). The chain joins TRBV27 to TRBJ1-2, with D possibly being TRBD1 (5 bases). The CDR3 protein is CASSLLGRARNGYTF. The CDR3 nucleotides are TGTGCCAGCAGTTTACTCGGCAGGGCAAGGAATGGCTACACCTTC.